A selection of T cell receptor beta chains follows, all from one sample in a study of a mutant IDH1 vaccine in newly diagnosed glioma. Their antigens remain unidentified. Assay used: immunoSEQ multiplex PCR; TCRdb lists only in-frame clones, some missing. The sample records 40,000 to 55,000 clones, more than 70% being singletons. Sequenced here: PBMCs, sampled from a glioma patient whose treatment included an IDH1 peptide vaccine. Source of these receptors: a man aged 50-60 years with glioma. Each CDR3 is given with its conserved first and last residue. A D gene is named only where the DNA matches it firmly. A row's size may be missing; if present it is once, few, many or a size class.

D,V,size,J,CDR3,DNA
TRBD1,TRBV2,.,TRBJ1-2,CASRDREVGGYTF,TGTGCCAGCCGGGACAGGGAAGTTGGTGGCTACACCTTC
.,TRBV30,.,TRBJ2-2,CAWTDPRAGLSGELFF,TGTGCCTGGACCGACCCTCGGGCAGGGCTCAGCGGGGAGCTGTTTTTT
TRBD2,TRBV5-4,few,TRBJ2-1,CASSLGASGGYNEQFF,TGTGCCAGCAGCTTGGGGGCTAGCGGGGGGTATAATGAGCAGTTCTTC
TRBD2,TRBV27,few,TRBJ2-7,CASSFLSGGAFYEQYF,TGTGCCAGCAGTTTTCTTAGCGGGGGGGCTTTCTACGAGCAGTACTTC
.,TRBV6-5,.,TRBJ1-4,CASRPGWANEKLFF,TGTGCCAGCAGGCCAGGGTGGGCTAATGAAAAACTGTTTTTT
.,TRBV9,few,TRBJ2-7,CASSGRGAGYEQYF,TGTGCCAGCAGCGGTCGGGGGGCTGGCTACGAGCAGTACTTC
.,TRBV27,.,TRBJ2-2,CASSQARSTGELFF,TGTGCCAGCAGTCAAGCCAGAAGTACCGGGGAGCTGTTTTTT
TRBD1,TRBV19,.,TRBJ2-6,CASSSPGQLTSGANVLTF,TGTGCCAGTAGTAGCCCGGGACAGTTGACTTCTGGGGCCAACGTCCTGACTTTC
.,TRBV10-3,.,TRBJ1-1,CAISGGSLNTEAFF,TGTGCCATCAGTGGGGGGAGCCTGAACACTGAAGCTTTCTTT
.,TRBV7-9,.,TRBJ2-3,CASSLGGPSRAQYF,TGTGCCAGCAGCTTAGGGGGTCCCTCGAGGGCGCAGTATTTT
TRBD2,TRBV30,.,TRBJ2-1,CAWNWGGSYNEQFF,TGTGCCTGGAATTGGGGAGGGTCCTACAATGAGCAGTTCTTC
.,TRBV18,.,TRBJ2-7,CASSPGTDSYEQYF,TGTGCCAGCTCACCCGGGACGGACAGCTACGAGCAGTACTTC
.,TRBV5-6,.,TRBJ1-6,CASSLDNRVGLPLHF,TGTGCCAGCAGCCTCGACAACAGGGTGGGGTTGCCCCTCCACTTT
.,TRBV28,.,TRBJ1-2,CASSLKRARGYTF,TGTGCCAGCAGTTTAAAAAGGGCGCGAGGCTACACCTTC
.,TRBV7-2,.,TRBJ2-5,CASSLVRGETQYF,TGTGCCAGCAGCTTAGTTCGGGGAGAGACCCAGTACTTC
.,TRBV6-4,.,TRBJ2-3,CASSLELTDTQYF,TGTGCCAGCAGCCTGGAGCTCACAGATACGCAGTATTTT
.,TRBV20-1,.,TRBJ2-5,CSARDRRAQYF,TGCAGTGCTAGAGATCGGAGGGCCCAGTACTTC